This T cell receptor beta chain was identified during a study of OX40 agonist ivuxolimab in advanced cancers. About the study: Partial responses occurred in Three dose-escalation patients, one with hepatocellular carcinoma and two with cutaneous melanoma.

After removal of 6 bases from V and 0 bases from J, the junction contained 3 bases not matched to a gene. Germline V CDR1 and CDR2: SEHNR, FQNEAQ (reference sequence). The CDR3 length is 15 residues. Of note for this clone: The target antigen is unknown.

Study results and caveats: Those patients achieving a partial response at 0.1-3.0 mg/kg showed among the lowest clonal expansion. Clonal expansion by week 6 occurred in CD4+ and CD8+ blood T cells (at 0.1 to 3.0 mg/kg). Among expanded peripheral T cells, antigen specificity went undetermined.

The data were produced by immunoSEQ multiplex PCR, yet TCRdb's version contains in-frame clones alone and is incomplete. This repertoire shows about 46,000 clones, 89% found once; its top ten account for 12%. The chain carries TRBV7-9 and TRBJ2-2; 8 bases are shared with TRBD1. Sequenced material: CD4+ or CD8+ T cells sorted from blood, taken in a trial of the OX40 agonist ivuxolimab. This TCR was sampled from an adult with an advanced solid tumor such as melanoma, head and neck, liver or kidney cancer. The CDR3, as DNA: TGTGCCAGCAGATCGGACAGGGCGAACACCGGGGAGCTGTTTTTT. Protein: CASRSDRANTGELFF. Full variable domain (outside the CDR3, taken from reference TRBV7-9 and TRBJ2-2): DTGVSQNPRHKITKRGQNVTFRCDPISEHNRLYWYRQTLGQGPEFLTYFQNEAQLEKSRLLSDRFSAERPKGSFSTLEIQRTEQGDSAMYLCASRSDRANTGELFFGEGSRLTVL.